Included here is one T cell receptor (beta chain) sequence, with context. Assay: immunoSEQ multiplex PCR; the TCRdb copy retains only in-frame clones and omits some. The data show some 37,000 clones, 65% to 85% seen once. This sample was taken from a study of OX40 agonist ivuxolimab in advanced cancers. Study information: Dose-escalation patients were diagnosed with hepatocellular carcinoma, melanoma, renal cell cancer or head and neck cancer.

Germline CDR1 reads SNHLY; CDR2 reads FYNNEI. V gave up 3 bases and J gave up 1 base, with 12 bases separating them. The CDR3 has 15 amino acids. This receptor was taken from an adult with an advanced solid tumor such as melanoma, head and neck, liver or kidney cancer. The chain joins TRBV2 to TRBJ1-1, with a weak D call TRBD1 (6 bases). The sequences come from CD4+ or CD8+ T cells sorted from blood, collected in a trial of the OX40 agonist ivuxolimab. The CDR3 DNA follows: TGTGCCAGCAGTGATTTGGGGGGCACGAACACTGAAGCTTTCTTT. Its translation is CASSDLGGTNTEAFF.